A single sample is the source of the 19 T cell receptor beta chains below, sequenced in a study of CD8 T cells in ankylosing spondylitis. TCRdb fed the 5' RACE reads into MiXCR, producing one record per CDR3 protein. The sample holds about 240,000 distinct CDR3 sequences, roughly 8.6% seen once. The source material was blood, either unsorted or a sorted T cell fraction (not recorded which). These receptors were collected from a male donor with ankylosing spondylitis or in good health (not recorded which).

The chain joins TRBV2 to TRBJ1-2; maybe TRBD1 (5 bases). V was shortened by 3 bases and J by 4 bases, with 15 bases between the two germline ends. CDR1 is SNHLY and CDR2 is FYNNEI in the germline V gene. The CDR3 is 15 amino acids. The CDR3: CASSDRGPGSYGYTF. In DNA, the CDR3 is TGTGCCAGCAGTGATAGGGGACCAGGGAGCTATGGCTACACCTTC.

This clonotype came up many times. The V and J genes are TRBV12-3 or TRBV12-4 and TRBJ2-1, with D unresolved. The CDR3 runs to 12 residues. The V end lost 3 bases, the J end lost 9 bases, and 9 bases lay between the germline ends. CDR3 sequence (DNA): TGTGCCAGCAGTTTTGTCTCCGGTGAGCAGTTCTTC. Its translation is CASSFVSGEQFF.

This clonotype was seen at least ten times. The rearrangement joins TRBV9 to TRBJ2-1; 10 bases line up with TRBD2. The CDR3 runs 16 residues. V trimming: 0 bases; J trimming: 7 bases; junction bases outside the gene matches: 7. Germline V gene lookup returns CDR1 SGDLS and CDR2 YYNGEE. CDR3 nucleotide sequence: TGTGCCAGCAGCGTAGATCCTAGCGGGAGTCGGAATGAGCAGTTCTTC. This gives the protein CASSVDPSGSRNEQFF. Full variable domain (outside the CDR3, taken from reference TRBV9 and TRBJ2-1): DSGVTQTPKHLITATGQRVTLRCSPRSGDLSVYWYQQSLDQGLQFLIQYYNGEERAKGNILERFSAQQFPDLHSELNLSSLELGDSALYFCASSVDPSGSRNEQFFGPGTRLTVL.

At least ten counts were recorded for this clonotype. The chain links TRBV6-2 or TRBV6-3 to TRBJ2-5; no reliable D call. The CDR3 sequence is 16 residues long. Germline CDR1 MNHEY, CDR2 SVGEGT. The ends were cut back, 6 bases at V and 1 base at J, with 18 bases in the middle. The CDR3 nucleotides read TGTGCCAGCAGCCCAGAAACTCATCTCCCCCAAGAGACCCAGTACTTC. Amino acid sequence: CASSPETHLPQETQYF.

CDR3 nucleotides: TGCAGTGCTAGCAAGAGGACAGGGGGTAGCGAGCAGTACTTC. As protein: CSASKRTGGSEQYF. The genes are TRBV20-1 and TRBJ2-7, with 10 positions matching TRBD1. Germline V lookup: CDR1 DFQATT, CDR2 SNEGSKA (reference sequence). The V gene end was trimmed by 3 bases and the J gene end by 6 bases; junction bases not matched to a gene: 8. CDR3 length: 14 amino acids.

The sample holds many counts of this clonotype. The J gene is TRBJ2-1, the V gene TRBV20-1; 13 nucleotides match TRBD2. The CDR3 totals 16 residues. From germline, CDR1 is DFQATT and CDR2 SNEGSKA (reference sequence). With V trimmed by 6 bases and J by 2 bases, 7 bases remained unmatched. The CDR3, as DNA: TGCAGTGCGGTTCGGACTAGCGGGGGCACCTACAATGAGCAGTTCTTC. Translating it yields CSAVRTSGGTYNEQFF.

This clonotype showed up many times. This chain joins TRBV9 and TRBJ2-5, with TRBD1 matching 7 bases. V lost 4 bases and J lost 5; bases outside the gene matches: 14. The germline CDR1 and CDR2 sequences are SGDLS and YYNGEE. The CDR3 sequence is 16 residues long. CDR3 region: CASSPTGQGVWETQYF. In DNA, the CDR3 is TGTGCCAGCAGCCCTACCGGCCAGGGGGTTTGGGAGACCCAGTACTTC.

As to this clonotype: Given a much more abundant clone one base away, this may be a read error. This chain's CDR3 is CSASLSGAKTIQYF. CDR3 coding DNA: TGCAGTGCTAGCCTTAGCGGGGCGAAAACCATTCAGTACTTC. V gene TRBV20-1 combines with J gene TRBJ2-4, with 8 bases lining up with TRBD2. Germline CDR1 and CDR2: DFQATT and SNEGSKA (reference sequence). This CDR3 has 14 amino acids.

This clonotype showed up just a few times. This sequence joins TRBV2 and TRBJ2-6; a possible D gene is TRBD2 (5 bases). The CDR3 is 14 amino acids. The germline V and J ends were trimmed by 4 bases and 2 bases, with 6 bases remaining between them. The germline V gene has CDR1 SNHLY and CDR2 FYNNEI. CDR3 coding DNA: TGTGCCAGCAGTGTGCGGGCTGGGGCCAACGTCCTGACTTTC. Translated, it gives CASSVRAGANVLTF.

This clonotype was counted ten times or more. This rearrangement joins TRBV7-9 to TRBJ2-7; 7 bases are shared with TRBD1. This CDR3 has 13 amino acids. After removal of 4 bases from V and 1 base from J, the junction contained 1 base not matched to a gene. CDR1 SEHNR and CDR2 FQNEAQ come from the germline V gene (reference sequence). The CDR3 region is CASSYRGSYEQYF. The CDR3 DNA follows: TGTGCCAGCAGCTACAGGGGATCCTACGAGCAGTACTTC.

This clonotype was recorded at least ten times. The gene calls are TRBV5-1 and TRBJ2-3; tentative D call: TRBD2 (5 bases). The germline V gene has CDR1 SGHRS and CDR2 YFSETQ. V shed 4 bases and J shed 5 bases, with 20 bases lying between them. The CDR3 totals 16 residues. The CDR3 DNA reads TGCGCCAGCAGCCCGCGGTGGGAGAAGGGTGGAGATACGCAGTATTTT. The encoded protein is CASSPRWEKGGDTQYF.

This clonotype was found many times. The chain uses TRBV5-1 and TRBJ1-5, with D hard to call. V shed 0 bases and J shed 0 bases, with 4 bases lying between them. CDR3 length: 14 amino acids. The germline gives CDR1 SGHRS, CDR2 YFSETQ. CDR3 bases: TGCGCCAGCAGCTTGGATGGTAGCAATCAGCCCCAGCATTTT. As protein: CASSLDGSNQPQHF.

This clonotype was recorded many times. The V and J genes are TRBV10-3 and TRBJ1-1, with D uncertain. The CDR3 totals 14 residues. Germline V gene data show CDR1 as ENHRY and CDR2 as SYGVKD. Trimming took off 5 bases at V and 1 base at J, with 11 bases between the two ends. In DNA form, the CDR3 reads TGTGCCATCAGTTCCGACGGACCGAACACTGAAGCTTTCTTT. Translation gives CAISSDGPNTEAFF.

This clonotype came up many times. This sequence joins TRBV7-9 and TRBJ1-2, with a possible D match to TRBD1 (5 bases). The V end lost 5 bases, the J end lost 4 bases, and 11 bases lay between the germline ends. The CDR3 length is 13 residues. Germline CDR1 and CDR2: SEHNR and FQNEAQ (reference sequence). The DNA for the CDR3 is TGTGCCAGCAGCGCTGACAGATTCTATGGCTACACCTTC. It encodes CASSADRFYGYTF. The full variable domain, with the rest looked up from reference TRBV7-9 and TRBJ1-2, is DTGVSQNPRHKITKRGQNVTFRCDPISEHNRLYWYRQTLGQGPEFLTYFQNEAQLEKSRLLSDRFSAERPKGSFSTLEIQRTEQGDSAMYLCASSADRFYGYTFGSGTRLTVV.

This clonotype was picked up many times. The chain couples TRBV3-1 to TRBJ2-1; weak D call: TRBD2 (6 bases). With 3 bases removed from V and 8 bases from J, the gap between germline ends came to 20 bases. This CDR3 contains 16 residues. The germline V gene has CDR1 LGHDT and CDR2 YNNKEL (reference sequence). The DNA for the CDR3 is TGTGCCAGCAGCCAGGTCCTGGGACTCCTCCTGGATGAGCAGTTCTTC. This translates into CASSQVLGLLLDEQFF.

This clonotype was counted at least ten times. The chain employs TRBV14 and TRBJ2-5; unclear D gene. Germline lookup yields CDR1 SGHDN and CDR2 FVKESK. Trimming stripped 4 bases from V and 5 bases from J, with 8 bases between. This CDR3 has 12 residues. In DNA form, the CDR3 reads TGTGCCAGCAGCCGCCCCTTGGAGACCCAGTACTTC. It encodes CASSRPLETQYF. The full variable domain, in which reference TRBV14 and TRBJ2-5 provide the parts outside the CDR3, is EAGVTQFPSHSVIEKGQTVTLRCDPISGHDNLYWYRRVMGKEIKFLLHFVKESKQDESGMPNNRFLAERTGGTYSTLKVQPAELEDSGVYFCASSRPLETQYFGPGTRLLVL.

This clonotype was counted at least ten times. CDR3 sequence: CASSPGTGLAKNIQYF. DNA of the CDR3: TGTGCCAGCAGCCCGGGGACAGGCCTAGCCAAAAACATTCAGTACTTC. The chain recombines TRBV9 with TRBJ2-4; 8 nucleotides line up with TRBD1. V shed 4 bases and J 0 bases; nucleotides not matched to a gene: 6. Per germline, CDR1 SGDLS and CDR2 YYNGEE. This CDR3 spans 16 amino acids.

This clonotype was seen only once. The J gene is TRBJ2-5, the V gene TRBV3-1, with 13 bases lining up with TRBD2. The CDR3 length is 15 residues. Germline trimming cut 10 bases from V and 6 bases from J; bases unmatched to any gene: 11. Germline V gene lookup returns CDR1 LGHDT and CDR2 YNNKEL (reference sequence). The CDR3 here is CATTPGLAGMKTQYF. The CDR3 DNA follows: TGTGCCACCACCCCGGGACTAGCGGGAATGAAGACCCAGTACTTC.

J is TRBJ2-5 and V is TRBV13, with D perhaps assigned TRBD1 or TRBD2 (6 bases each). V lost 5 bases and J 5 bases, leaving 24 bases between the germline ends. CDR1 is PRHDT and CDR2 is FYEKMQ in the germline V gene (reference sequence). This CDR3 is built from 17 residues. The CDR3 DNA is TGTGCCAGCAGCCTTCTGACACCGTTAGGAGGGGGTGAGACCCAGTACTTC. Its translation: CASSLLTPLGGGETQYF. The full variable domain, with the rest looked up from reference TRBV13 and TRBJ2-5, is AAGVIQSPRHLIKEKRETATLKCYPIPRHDTVYWYQQGPGQDPQFLISFYEKMQSDKGSIPDRFSAQQFSDYHSELNMSSLELGDSALYFCASSLLTPLGGGETQYFGPGTRLLVL.